This paragraph covers one T cell receptor beta chain sequence. Antigen: not known. The CDR3 runs to 14 residues. Germline assignment: CDR1 KGHDR and CDR2 SFDVKD. The V end was cut by 7 bases, the J end by 7 bases, with 19 bases between. Using its own MiXCR run on the 5' RACE reads, TCRdb lists one record per CDR3 protein. The sample holds 550,000 to 700,000 distinct CDR3 sequences, about a sixth seen once. The entry originates in a study of T-cell memory formation after mild COVID-19. Study-wide results and limits: Clones that contracted from day 15 to 85 had balanced CD4/CD8; later expanders were CD4+ biased. Contracting CD4+ clones lay largely in CM and EM, with CD8+ ones residing in EMRA.

This clonotype was sampled from an adult woman who had mild COVID-19 (a few samples of this study predate the infection). Cell type and time point are not known. The specimen was PBMCs or a T cell subset sorted from them (not recorded which). The chain recombines TRBV24-1 with TRBJ2-7; D might be TRBD2 (6 bases). The CDR3 sequence: CATSLGGGTGEQYF. The DNA of the CDR3 is TGTGCCACCAGCCTCGGAGGCGGGACCGGAGAGCAGTACTTC.